One and the same sample provided the 21 T cell receptor beta chains below, sequenced in a study of radiotherapy plus CTLA-4 blockade in lung cancer. Only in-frame clones appear in the TCRdb table, and some are missing; sequencing was by immunoSEQ multiplex PCR. This sample has tens of thousands of clones, with around 83% found just once. The sequencing used peripheral blood, collected from a patient treated with radiotherapy plus ipilimumab. The receptors were sampled from a human donor with non-small cell lung cancer who had stable disease on radiotherapy plus ipilimumab.

The chain links TRBV27 to TRBJ2-7, with a weak D call TRBD2 (5 bases). Germline V lookup: CDR1 MNHEY, CDR2 SMNVEV (reference sequence). V lost 0 bases to trimming and J lost 3 bases, with 15 bases between them. This CDR3 region has 16 residues. The CDR3 is CASSLSGESMIYEQYF. DNA for the CDR3: TGTGCCAGCAGTTTATCGGGAGAGTCCATGATCTACGAGCAGTACTTC.

The V call is TRBV4-2, the J call TRBJ1-4; 8 bases align to TRBD1. Germline lookup yields CDR1 LGHNA and CDR2 YNFKEQ. This CDR3 is built from 17 residues. J gave up 6 bases and V 1 base, and 10 bases lay outside the gene matches. CDR3 amino acids: CASSQVAGQTGDEKLFF. The CDR3 region has the DNA TGTGCCAGCAGCCAAGTCGCCGGCCAGACAGGGGATGAAAAACTGTTTTTT.

The chain links TRBV5-1 to TRBJ2-1, with 7 nucleotides matching TRBD2. Germline values: CDR1 SGHRS, CDR2 YFSETQ. V lost 7 bases, J lost 0 bases, and 7 bases stayed unmatched. This CDR3 region has 15 residues. CDR3: CASALAVSSYNEQFF. CDR3 DNA sequence: TGCGCCAGCGCGCTAGCGGTCAGCTCCTACAATGAGCAGTTCTTC.

The chain has TRBV4-1 and TRBJ2-7; the match to TRBD2 covers 11 bases. In germline, CDR1 is MGHRA, CDR2 YSYEKL. This CDR3 comprises 15 residues. J was trimmed by 4 bases and V by 6 bases; bases with no gene match: 8. In DNA form, the CDR3 reads TGCGCCAGCAGTCCTACTAGCGGGAGCGGGTACGAGCAGTACTTC. Residues: CASSPTSGSGYEQYF.

This clone was seen just once. The chain recombines TRBV6-6 with TRBJ2-3; 9 bases align to TRBD1. Germline CDR1 is MNHNY and CDR2 is SVGAGI (reference sequence). The V gene end was trimmed by 2 bases and the J gene end by 0 bases; junction bases not matched to a gene: 3. The CDR3 loop spans 16 amino acids. This chain's CDR3 is CASSYRTGASTDTQYF. The CDR3 coding sequence is TGTGCCAGCAGTTACAGGACAGGGGCTAGCACAGATACGCAGTATTTT.

The genes are TRBV28 and TRBJ1-2; maybe TRBD1 (6 bases). Germline V lookup: CDR1 MDHEN, CDR2 SYDVKM. V lost 5 bases and J 6 bases, leaving 22 bases between the germline ends. CDR3 length: 16 residues. CDR3 sequence: CASSGWTEIFLDGYTF. CDR3 coding DNA: TGTGCCAGCAGTGGATGGACAGAAATATTCCTCGATGGCTACACCTTC.

The rearrangement links TRBV7-6 to TRBJ2-7; D might be TRBD2 (6 bases). V lost 2 bases to trimming and J lost 1 base, with 12 bases between them. The CDR3 length is 15 residues. Germline-derived CDR1 and CDR2 are SGHVS and FNYEAQ. CDR3 protein: CASSLREGGSYEQYF. CDR3 DNA sequence: TGTGCCAGCAGCTTAAGAGAAGGAGGGTCCTACGAGCAGTACTTC.

The gene calls are TRBV9 and TRBJ1-2, with a possible D match to TRBD1 (6 bases). Germline CDR1 and CDR2: SGDLS and YYNGEE. The length of the CDR3 is 17 residues. Trimming took off 3 bases at V and 7 bases at J, with 25 bases between the two ends. The CDR3 DNA reads as TGTGCCAGCAGCGGGGGGCAGACCACCTCCCGCTGGTTTGGCTACACCTTC. Translated: CASSGGQTTSRWFGYTF.

The genes are TRBV21-1 and TRBJ2-7; the D call TRBD2 from the table was never checked on the DNA. TRBV21-1 is annotated as a pseudogene. The CDR3 is made up of 16 amino acids. CDR3: CASSKDRGGARDEQYF. For the CDR3, the DNA is TGTGCCAGCAGCAAGGACCGCGGGGGGGCTAGAGACGAGCAGTACTTC.

The chain recombines TRBV9 with TRBJ2-6; 7 bases are a match to TRBD1. Looked up from germline, CDR1 is SGDLS and CDR2 is YYNGEE. The CDR3 loop spans 19 amino acids. V was pared by 1 base and J by 1 base, with 11 bases of the junction left unmatched. Here the CDR3 reads CASSVTGDLSFSGANVLTF. In nucleotides, the CDR3 is TGTGCCAGCAGCGTAACAGGGGATTTAAGTTTTTCTGGGGCCAACGTCCTGACTTTC.

This clone was recorded only once. Other DNA sequences in the sample encode the same CDR3. In DNA, the CDR3 is TGTGCCAGCAGTGAAGGGGTCCAGCCCCAGCATTTT. Protein sequence: CASSEGVQPQHF. The V and J genes are TRBV28 and TRBJ1-5, with D perhaps TRBD1 (5 bases). CDR1 is MDHEN and CDR2 is SYDVKM in the germline V gene. Trimming removed 5 bases at V and 7 bases at J, with 9 bases between. The CDR3 contains 12 residues.

J is TRBJ2-7 and V is TRBV2, with D hard to call. CDR3 length equals 14 residues. Germline CDR1 is SNHLY and CDR2 is FYNNEI. Trimming pared 2 bases from V and 5 bases from J, leaving 13 bases between. CDR3 loop: CASSESTRSHEQYF. The CDR3 nucleotides are TGTGCCAGCAGTGAATCAACGAGATCCCACGAGCAGTACTTC.

Only a few counts were recorded for this clone. This chain joins TRBV2 and TRBJ2-7; TRBD2 matches 7 bases. Trimming cost V 11 bases and J 7 bases; bases outside gene matches: 17. CDR1 is SNHLY and CDR2 is FYNNEI in the germline V gene. This CDR3 is 14 amino acids long. The CDR3 region is CAGTLFGTTGEQYF. For the CDR3, the DNA is TGTGCCGGGACCCTCTTTGGGACTACGGGGGAGCAGTACTTC.

V gene TRBV5-1 combines with J gene TRBJ1-1; possible D gene TRBD1, 6 bases. CDR1 and CDR2 (germline): SGHRS, YFSETQ. The V end lost 4 bases, the J end lost 0 bases, and 16 bases lay between the germline ends. CDR3 size: 16 residues. CDR3 residues: CASSRGTTGVNTEAFF. DNA for the CDR3: TGCGCCAGCAGCCGAGGTACGACAGGAGTGAACACTGAAGCTTTCTTT.

The rearrangement links TRBV13 to TRBJ1-2; D remains ambiguous. CDR1 is PRHDT and CDR2 is FYEKMQ in the germline V gene (reference sequence). Trimming cost V 5 bases and J 10 bases, with 17 bases left between them. This CDR3 region has 13 residues. CDR3 nucleotides: TGTGCCAGCAGCCCGTCTGGTAGGACCTTCTACACCTTC. Protein sequence: CASSPSGRTFYTF.

As regards this clone: Other nucleotide sequences in the sample specify the same CDR3. This chain joins TRBV7-9 and TRBJ2-7, with D uncertain. This CDR3 is built from 12 residues. Germline V CDR1 and CDR2: SEHNR, FQNEAQ (reference sequence). Trimming pared 3 bases from V and 4 bases from J, leaving 7 bases between. As DNA, the CDR3 is TGTGCCAGCAGCTTCGAAGTTTACGAGCAGTACTTC. It specifies CASSFEVYEQYF.

This clone occurred once. The chain couples TRBV6-1 to TRBJ2-2, with unresolved D. The CDR3 is 13 residues long. V lost 7 bases and J lost 5, with 11 bases in between. Germline V CDR1 and CDR2: MNHNS, SASEGT. CDR3 DNA: TGTGCCAGCACCTTACGGACGACCGGGGAGCTGTTTTTT. As protein: CASTLRTTGELFF.

The V gene is TRBV5-1, the J gene TRBJ2-7; 11 positions match TRBD1. The CDR3 loop spans 16 amino acids. Germline CDR1 is SGHRS and CDR2 is YFSETQ. V lost 3 bases to trimming and J lost 0 bases; unmatched junction nucleotides: 5. CDR3 nucleotide sequence: TGCGCCAGCAGCTGGAACGGACAGGGGGCCTCCTACGAGCAGTACTTC. Amino acids: CASSWNGQGASYEQYF. The variable domain in full, completed from reference TRBV5-1 and TRBJ2-7, reads KAGVTQTPRYLIKTRGQQVTLSCSPISGHRSVSWYQQTPGQGLQFLFEYFSETQRNKGNFPGRFSGRQFSNSRSEMNVSTLELGDSALYLCASSWNGQGASYEQYFGPGTRLTVT.

The chain combines TRBV15 with TRBJ1-5; 7 bases match TRBD1. CDR3 length: 17 amino acids. Germline V gene lookup returns CDR1 LNHNV and CDR2 YYDKDF (reference sequence). V was pared by 0 bases and J by 2 bases, with 7 bases of the junction left unmatched. As DNA, the CDR3 is TGTGCCACCAGCAGAGATGTGAGACAGGGAGGCAATCAGCCCCAGCATTTT. It encodes CATSRDVRQGGNQPQHF.

This clone was counted only a few times. The CDR3 coding sequence is TGTGCCAGCAGTGACGGCCAGGGGGGCACCGGGGAGCTGTTTTTT. Translated, it gives CASSDGQGGTGELFF. The chain combines TRBV6-4 with TRBJ2-2, with D possibly being TRBD1 (7 bases). CDR1 and CDR2 (germline): MRHNA, SNTAGT. The CDR3 is 15 amino acids. The germline V and J ends were trimmed by 2 bases and 4 bases, with 11 bases remaining between them.

This clone appeared a few times. The genes are TRBV6-1 and TRBJ2-7; tentative D call: TRBD1 (6 bases). CDR3 length equals 16 residues. Trimming took off 3 bases at V and 1 base at J, with 16 bases between the two ends. In germline, CDR1 is MNHNS, CDR2 SASEGT. CDR3 sequence: CASSDRQAYSSYEQYF. The CDR3 region has the DNA TGTGCCAGCAGTGATCGACAGGCTTATAGTTCCTACGAGCAGTACTTC.